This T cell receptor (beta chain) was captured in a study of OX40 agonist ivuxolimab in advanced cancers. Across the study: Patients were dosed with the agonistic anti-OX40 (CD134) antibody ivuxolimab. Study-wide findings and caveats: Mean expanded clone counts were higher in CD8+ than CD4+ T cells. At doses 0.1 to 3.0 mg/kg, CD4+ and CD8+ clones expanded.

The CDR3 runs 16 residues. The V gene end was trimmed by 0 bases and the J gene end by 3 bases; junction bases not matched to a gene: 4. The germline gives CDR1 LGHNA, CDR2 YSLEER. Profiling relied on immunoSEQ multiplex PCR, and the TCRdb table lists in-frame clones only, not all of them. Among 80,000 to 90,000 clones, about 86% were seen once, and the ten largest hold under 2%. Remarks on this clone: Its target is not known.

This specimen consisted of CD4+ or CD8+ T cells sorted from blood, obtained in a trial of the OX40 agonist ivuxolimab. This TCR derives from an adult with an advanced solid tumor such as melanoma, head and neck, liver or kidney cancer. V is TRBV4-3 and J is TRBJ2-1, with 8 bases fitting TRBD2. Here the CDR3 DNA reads TGCGCCAGCAGCCAAGATTTAGCGGGGTACTACAATGAGCAGTTCTTC. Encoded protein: CASSQDLAGYYNEQFF.